The subject of this entry is one T cell receptor beta chain. Its antigen is unidentified. Germline-derived CDR1 and CDR2 are MNHNS and SASEGT. The CDR3 is 14 residues long. V shed 6 bases and J 7 bases; nucleotides not matched to a gene: 8. The sample is drawn from a study of T cell repertoires in cytomegalovirus infection. Study in general: HLA-B-restricted CMV epitopes that are well studied, plus recently identified HLA-C-restricted ones, were used by the study. Public TCR beta signature analysis indicated the presence of both CMV infection and matching HLA type.

Study-wide results and limits: CMV-specific TCR beta clonotypes restricted by HLA-C dominated the ex vivo response. Cumulative public TCR beta family frequency identified CMV carriers with the relevant HLA.

TCRdb passed the reads through MiXCR, listing each CDR3 protein once. The sample consists of 300,000 to 400,000 distinct CDR3 sequences, under 35% of them appearing once. This chain links TRBV6-1 with TRBJ1-2; 10 bases align to TRBD1. This clonotype was sampled from a human donor in good health (CMV status not recorded). Some clones in this sample may be carry-over from other donors' samples. The sequencing here drew on cultured PBMCs, taken from culture after CMV antigen stimulation. In DNA, the CDR3 is TGTGCCAGCAGCGCCCGGACAGGGGGTGGTGGCTACACCTTC. Translation: CASSARTGGGGYTF.